The T cell receptor (beta chain) described here comes from a study of response to subunit inactivated influenza vaccine. This clonotype showed up just once. Germline V lookup: CDR1 DFQATT, CDR2 SNEGSKA (reference sequence). With 8 bases removed from V and 2 bases from J, the gap between germline ends came to 18 bases. The CDR3 runs 14 residues. Each CDR3 protein gets one entry after TCRdb re-called the RT-PCR reads with MiXCR. The data show about 540,000 distinct CDR3 sequences, around 21% seen once. This sample also belongs to another study, concerning T cells expressing NK-cell markers. Per that paper: 5'RACE template switching with UMIs produced the TCR beta cDNA.

This clonotype was sampled from a man aged 50 to 59 who received an inactivated influenza vaccine. V is TRBV20-1 and J is TRBJ2-5, with TRBD2 as a possible D gene (5 bases). The source material was CD4+ T cells sorted from PBMCs, sampled 12 days after vaccination. CDR3 bases: TGCAGTATATCTCGGGGATCGAGACAAGAGACCCAGTACTTC. This codes for CSISRGSRQETQYF.